Below, 3 T cell receptor beta chains from the same sample are listed, as sequenced in a study of identical twins. TCRdb re-called the 5' RACE reads with MiXCR, one entry per CDR3 protein. The table lists about 720,000 distinct CDR3 sequences, roughly 20% of them singletons. These same data were also listed under a study on T cells expressing NK-cell markers.

Sequencing was carried out using PBMCs. Source of these receptors: a woman between 18 and 29 years old in good health.

The rearrangement uses TRBV2 and TRBJ2-1, with D tentatively TRBD2 (6 bases). Germline values: CDR1 SNHLY, CDR2 FYNNEI. The V and J ends lost 8 bases and 1 base respectively, with 9 bases between them. The CDR3 has 13 residues. CDR3 bases: TGTGCCAGCCTGGACTATTCCTACAATGAGCAGTTCTTC. This translates into CASLDYSYNEQFF.

In this sample, this clonotype turned up a few times. The genes are TRBV29-1 and TRBJ2-1; D tentatively fits TRBD1 or TRBD2 (6 bases each). Germline V gives CDR1 SQVTM, CDR2 ANQGSEA. CDR3 length equals 13 residues. Trimming shortened V by 3 bases and J by 6 bases, and 12 bases separated the two germline ends. CDR3 residues: CSVDGGRTNEQFF. In nucleotides, the CDR3 is TGCAGCGTTGACGGGGGCCGAACCAATGAGCAGTTCTTC.

This clonotype was found a few times. This rearrangement joins TRBV7-2 to TRBJ2-1; 9 bases are a match to TRBD2. Germline V gives CDR1 SGHTA, CDR2 FQGNSA. V gave up 4 bases and J gave up 6 bases; unmatched junction bases: 7. The CDR3 spans 15 residues. For the CDR3, the DNA is TGTGCCAGCAGCTATAGCGGGAGCGGTGGCAATGAGCAGTTCTTC. Protein sequence: CASSYSGSGGNEQFF.